The source of this T cell receptor beta chain is a study of cytomegalovirus exposure and HLA in healthy donors. General study findings and limits: By HLA locus, TCR association rates varied in a later analysis, with DRB1 showing the most and HLA-C the fewest.

Vbeta (60) and Jbeta (13) primers were used in the PCR. Method: immunoSEQ multiplex PCR; TCRdb's copy keeps in-frame clones and lacks some. The sample includes around 150,000 clones, approximately 71% seen only once; the top ten take 10%. Germline lookup yields CDR1 MRHNA and CDR2 SNTAGT. The CDR3 sequence is 15 residues long. V shed 3 bases and J 7 bases; nucleotides not matched to a gene: 6. This clone has only a few counts. The antigen is unknown. The chain links TRBV6-4 to TRBJ1-2, with TRBD1 matching 12 bases. Specimen: PBMCs. The clonotype comes from a young man in good health and CMV-seropositive. CDR3 sequence reads: CASSEGDRGRGGYTF. In DNA form, the CDR3 reads TGTGCCAGCAGTGAAGGGGACAGGGGGCGAGGTGGCTACACCTTC.